This T cell receptor beta chain comes out of a study of cytomegalovirus exposure and HLA in healthy donors. Whole-study context: The roughly 110 validation repertoires were reported in a later analysis to have been generated on the same platform as the roughly 700 first-cohort repertoires. General study points: Rarity characterized most TCR sequences, yet some public TCRs appeared in many donors. Researchers counted around 160 TCR beta chains as cytomegalovirus-associated.

This table comes from immunoSEQ multiplex PCR, and its TCRdb copy is limited to in-frame clones, with some not included. This table has 110,000 or so clones, roughly 88% appearing once. As regards this clone: What it recognizes is unknown.

Germline V gene sequence: CDR1 SGDLS, CDR2 YYNGEE. This CDR3 has 14 amino acids. The ends lost 0 bases at V and 6 bases at J; junction bases unmatched: 1. The sequencing input was PBMCs. The V and J genes are TRBV9 and TRBJ2-1; 9 nucleotides match TRBD1. The clonotype originates from a man between 18 and 35 years old in good health and CMV-seronegative. CDR3 loop: CASSVGDRVNEQFF. As DNA, the CDR3 is TGTGCCAGCAGCGTAGGGGACAGGGTCAATGAGCAGTTCTTC.